This section outlines one T cell receptor beta chain sequence together with its context. Its cognate antigen is unknown. The immunoSEQ assay was version 4, run in survey mode. Measured with immunoSEQ multiplex PCR; TCRdb has only the in-frame clones, and not every one. This sample has about 39,000 clones, with approximately 81% found just once. This sample is drawn from a study of persistence of HIV-infected CD4 T cells. Germline V lookup: CDR1 MNHEY, CDR2 SMNVEV (reference sequence). Trimming took 2 bases from V and 5 from J; bases not matched to a gene: 4. The CDR3 is 14 amino acids. An overlapping HIV-1 Gag peptide pool stimulated these cells at 1 ug/peptide/mL. Sorted nonresponding memory CD4+ T cells were CD40L-negative, CD69-negative, CD45RO-high. PBMCs were depleted of CD8+ T cells before stimulation.

The sample was cultured CD4+ T cells from PBMCs, taken from a patient who received antiretroviral therapy. The J gene is TRBJ1-1, the V gene TRBV27; 8 bases are a match to TRBD1. The receptor comes from an adult with HIV. The donor label of this sample is uncertain. The DNA of the CDR3 is TGTGCCAGCAGTTTACACAGGGGGACGACTGAAGCTTTCTTT. It encodes CASSLHRGTTEAFF.